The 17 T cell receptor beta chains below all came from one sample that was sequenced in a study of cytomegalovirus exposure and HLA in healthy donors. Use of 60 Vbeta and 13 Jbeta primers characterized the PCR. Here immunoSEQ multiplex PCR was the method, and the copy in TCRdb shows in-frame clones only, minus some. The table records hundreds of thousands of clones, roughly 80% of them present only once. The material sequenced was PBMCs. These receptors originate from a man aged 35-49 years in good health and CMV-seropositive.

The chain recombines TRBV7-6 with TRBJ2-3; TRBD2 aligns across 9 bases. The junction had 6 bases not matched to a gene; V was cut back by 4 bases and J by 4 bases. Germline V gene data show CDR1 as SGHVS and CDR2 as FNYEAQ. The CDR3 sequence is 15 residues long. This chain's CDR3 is CASSSIAGVADTQYF. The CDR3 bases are TGTGCCAGCAGCTCCATAGCGGGAGTTGCAGATACGCAGTATTTT.

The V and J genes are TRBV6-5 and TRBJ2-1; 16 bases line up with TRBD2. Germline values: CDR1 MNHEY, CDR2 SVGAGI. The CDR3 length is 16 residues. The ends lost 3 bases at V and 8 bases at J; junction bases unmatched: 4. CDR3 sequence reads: CASSYGTSGRVHEQFF. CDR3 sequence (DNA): TGTGCCAGCAGTTATGGGACTAGCGGGAGGGTCCATGAGCAGTTCTTC.

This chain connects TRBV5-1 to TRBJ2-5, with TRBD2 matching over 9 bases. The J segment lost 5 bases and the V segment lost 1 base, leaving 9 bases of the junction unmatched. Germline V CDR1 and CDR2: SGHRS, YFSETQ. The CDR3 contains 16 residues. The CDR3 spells CASSLPSGKSGETQYF. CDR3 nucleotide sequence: TGCGCCAGCAGCTTGCCTAGCGGGAAGTCGGGGGAGACCCAGTACTTC.

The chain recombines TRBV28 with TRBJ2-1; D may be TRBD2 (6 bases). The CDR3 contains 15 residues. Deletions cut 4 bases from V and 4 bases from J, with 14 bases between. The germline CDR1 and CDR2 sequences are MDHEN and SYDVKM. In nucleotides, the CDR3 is TGTGCCAGCAGTTCTATAGGGAGGACATACAATGAGCAGTTCTTC. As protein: CASSSIGRTYNEQFF.

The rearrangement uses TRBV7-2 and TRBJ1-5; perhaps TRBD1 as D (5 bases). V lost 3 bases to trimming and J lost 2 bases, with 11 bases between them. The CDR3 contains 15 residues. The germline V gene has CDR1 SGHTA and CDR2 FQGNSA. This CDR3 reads CASSLGGGGNQPQHF. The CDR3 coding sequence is TGTGCCAGCAGCTTGGGCGGGGGTGGCAATCAGCCCCAGCATTTT.

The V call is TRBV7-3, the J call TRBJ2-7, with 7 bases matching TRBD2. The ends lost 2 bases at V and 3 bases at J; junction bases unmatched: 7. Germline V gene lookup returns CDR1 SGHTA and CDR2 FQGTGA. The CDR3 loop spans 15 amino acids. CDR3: CASSLSSGEVYEQYF. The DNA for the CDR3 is TGTGCCAGCAGCTTATCAAGCGGGGAGGTCTACGAGCAGTACTTC.

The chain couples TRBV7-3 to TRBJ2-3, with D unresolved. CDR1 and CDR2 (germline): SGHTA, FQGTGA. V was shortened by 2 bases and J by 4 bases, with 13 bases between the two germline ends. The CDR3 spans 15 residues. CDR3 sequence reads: CASSLGTTLPDTQYF. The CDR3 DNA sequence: TGTGCCAGCAGCTTAGGTACTACCCTCCCAGATACGCAGTATTTT.

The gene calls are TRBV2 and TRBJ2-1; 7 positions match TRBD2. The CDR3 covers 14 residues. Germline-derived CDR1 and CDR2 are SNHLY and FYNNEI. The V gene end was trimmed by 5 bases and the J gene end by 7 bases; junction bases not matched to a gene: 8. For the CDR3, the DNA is TGTGCCAGCAGTTCGCAGGGAGGGCCAAATGAGCAGTTCTTC. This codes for CASSSQGGPNEQFF.

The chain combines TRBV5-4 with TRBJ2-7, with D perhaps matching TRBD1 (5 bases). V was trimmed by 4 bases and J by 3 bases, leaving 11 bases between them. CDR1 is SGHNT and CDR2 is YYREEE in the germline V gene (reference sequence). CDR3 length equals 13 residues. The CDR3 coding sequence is TGTGCCAGCAGCACGGACACAAGCTACGAGCAGTACTTC. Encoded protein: CASSTDTSYEQYF.

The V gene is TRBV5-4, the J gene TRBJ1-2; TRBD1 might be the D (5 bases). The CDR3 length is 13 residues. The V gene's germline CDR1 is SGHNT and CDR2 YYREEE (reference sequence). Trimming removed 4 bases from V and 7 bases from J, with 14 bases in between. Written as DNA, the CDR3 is TGTGCCAGCAGCCCCTGGGGGGGGTCTGGCTACACCTTC. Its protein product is CASSPWGGSGYTF.

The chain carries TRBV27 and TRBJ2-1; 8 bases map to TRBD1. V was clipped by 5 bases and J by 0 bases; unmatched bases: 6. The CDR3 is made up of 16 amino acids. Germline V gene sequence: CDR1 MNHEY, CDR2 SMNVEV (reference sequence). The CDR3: CASSIYRGSSYNEQFF. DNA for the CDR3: TGTGCCAGCAGTATTTACAGGGGGAGCTCCTACAATGAGCAGTTCTTC.

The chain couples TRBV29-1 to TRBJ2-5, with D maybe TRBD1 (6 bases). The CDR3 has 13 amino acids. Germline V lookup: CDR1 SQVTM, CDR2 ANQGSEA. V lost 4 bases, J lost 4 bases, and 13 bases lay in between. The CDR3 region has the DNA TGCAGCGTTGGTCAGGGGATGGGAGAGACCCAGTACTTC. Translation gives CSVGQGMGETQYF.

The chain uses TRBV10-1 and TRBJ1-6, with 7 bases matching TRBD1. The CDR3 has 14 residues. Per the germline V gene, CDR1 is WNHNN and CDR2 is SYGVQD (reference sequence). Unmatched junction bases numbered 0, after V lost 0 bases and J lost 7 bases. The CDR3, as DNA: TGCGCCAGCAGTGAGTCGACAGGGAATTCACCCCTCCACTTT. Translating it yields CASSESTGNSPLHF.

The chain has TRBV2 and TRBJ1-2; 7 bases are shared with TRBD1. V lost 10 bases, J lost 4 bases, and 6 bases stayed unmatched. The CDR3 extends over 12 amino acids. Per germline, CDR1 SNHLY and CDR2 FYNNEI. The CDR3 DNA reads TGTGCCACCCGGCAGGGGGGCTATGGCTACACCTTC. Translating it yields CATRQGGYGYTF.

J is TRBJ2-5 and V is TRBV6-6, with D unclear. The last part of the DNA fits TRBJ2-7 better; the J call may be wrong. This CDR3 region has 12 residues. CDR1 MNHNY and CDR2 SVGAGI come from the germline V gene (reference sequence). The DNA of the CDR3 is TGTGCCAGCAGCCCCAAATCCTACGAGCAGTACTTC. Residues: CASSPKSYEQYF.

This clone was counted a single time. The CDR3 loop reads CASSVTGNNEQFF. CDR3 nucleotides: TGCGCCAGCAGTGTAACGGGAAACAATGAGCAGTTCTTC. The chain joins TRBV10-2 to TRBJ2-1; D is possibly TRBD2 (5 bases). There are 13 residues in the CDR3. The germline CDR1 and CDR2 sequences are WSHSY and SAAADI. V was trimmed by 4 bases and J by 5 bases, leaving 9 bases between them.

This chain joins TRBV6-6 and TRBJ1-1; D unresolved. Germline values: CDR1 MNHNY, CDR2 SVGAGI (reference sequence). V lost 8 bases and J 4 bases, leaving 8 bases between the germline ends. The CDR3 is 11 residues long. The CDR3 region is CASGTVTEAFF. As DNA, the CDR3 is TGTGCCAGCGGCACAGTCACTGAAGCTTTCTTT.